This T cell receptor (beta chain) appears in the sequencing data of a study of cytomegalovirus exposure and HLA in healthy donors. PCR primers comprised 60 Vbeta and 13 Jbeta primers. Assay: immunoSEQ multiplex PCR; the TCRdb copy retains only in-frame clones and omits some. The sample yields 150,000 to 200,000 clones, less than 80% seen once. Germline V gene lookup returns CDR1 MGHRA and CDR2 YSYEKL. Trimming took 4 bases from V and 5 from J, leaving 17 bases between them. The CDR3 sequence is 15 residues long. The material sequenced was PBMCs. V gene TRBV4-1 combines with J gene TRBJ1-2, with D unresolved. The TCR sequence derives from a man aged 18-30 years in good health and CMV-seronegative. This CDR3 is CASSPGVLSRYGYTF. CDR3 coding DNA: TGCGCCAGCAGCCCCGGAGTCCTTTCTAGGTATGGCTACACCTTC.